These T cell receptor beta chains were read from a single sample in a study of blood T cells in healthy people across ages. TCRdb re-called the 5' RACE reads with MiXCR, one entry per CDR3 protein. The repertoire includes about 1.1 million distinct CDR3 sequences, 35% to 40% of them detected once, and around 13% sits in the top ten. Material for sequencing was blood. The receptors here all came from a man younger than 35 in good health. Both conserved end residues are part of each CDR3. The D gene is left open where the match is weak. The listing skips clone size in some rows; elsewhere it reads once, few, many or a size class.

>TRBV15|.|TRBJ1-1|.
CATSREGHTEAFF
TGTGCCACCAGCAGAGAAGGGCACACTGAAGCTTTCTTT
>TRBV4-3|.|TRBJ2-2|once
CASSQEGRGLRGELFF
TGCGCCAGCAGCCAAGAGGGACGGGGCCTAAGGGGGGAGCTGTTTTTT
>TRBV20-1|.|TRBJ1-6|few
CSARMTLTNSPLHF
TGCAGTGCTAGAATGACCCTTACTAATTCACCCCTCCACTTT
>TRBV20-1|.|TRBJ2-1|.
CSARIPAGEPLSYEQFF
TGCAGTGCTAGAATTCCCGCCGGGGAGCCATTGTCCTACGAGCAGTTCTTC
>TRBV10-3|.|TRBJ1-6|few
CAISNGGNSPLHF
TGTGCCATCAGTAACGGGGGGAATTCACCCCTCCACTTT
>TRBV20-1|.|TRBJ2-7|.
CSAPKGVREQYF
TGCAGTGCGCCAAAGGGGGTGAGGGAGCAGTACTTC
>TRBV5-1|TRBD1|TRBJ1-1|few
CASSEGQSNREDFF
TGCGCCAGCAGCGAGGGACAGTCAAACCGAGAGGATTTCTTT
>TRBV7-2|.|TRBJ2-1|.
CASSVNRADNEQFF
TGTGCCAGCAGCGTTAACAGAGCCGACAATGAGCAGTTCTTC
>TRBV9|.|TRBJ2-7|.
CASSPTLYEQYF
TGTGCCAGCAGCCCCACCCTGTACGAGCAGTACTTC
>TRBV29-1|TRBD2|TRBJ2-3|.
CSVVIGGAYTQYF
TGCAGCGTTGTCATCGGGGGGGCGTATACGCAGTATTTT
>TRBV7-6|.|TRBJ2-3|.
CASSLSVGASTDTQYF
TGTGCCAGCAGCTTAAGTGTGGGGGCTAGCACAGATACGCAGTATTTT
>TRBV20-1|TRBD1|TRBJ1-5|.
CSARETTGGGQPQHF
TGCAGTGCTAGAGAGACTACAGGGGGGGGTCAGCCCCAGCATTTT
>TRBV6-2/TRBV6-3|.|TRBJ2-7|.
CASSYFSGSNEQYF
TGTGCCAGCAGTTATTTTTCAGGGTCCAATGAGCAGTACTTC
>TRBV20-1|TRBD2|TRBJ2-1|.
CSATNPGLADNEQFF
TGCAGTGCTACCAACCCGGGACTAGCGGACAATGAGCAGTTCTTC
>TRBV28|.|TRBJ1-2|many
CASSLGNDGYTF
TGTGCCAGCAGTTTAGGGAACGATGGCTACACCTTC
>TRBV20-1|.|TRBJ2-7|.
CSATTTSNSYNEQYF
TGCAGTGCTACGACCACAAGTAACTCCTACAATGAGCAGTACTTC
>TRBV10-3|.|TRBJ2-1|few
CAISQDSPISYNEQFF
TGTGCCATCAGTCAAGACAGCCCCATCTCCTACAATGAGCAGTTCTTC
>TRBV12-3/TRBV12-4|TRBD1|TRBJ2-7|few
CASSFLDRGLYEQYF
TGTGCCAGCAGTTTCTTGGACAGGGGGCTCTACGAGCAGTACTTC
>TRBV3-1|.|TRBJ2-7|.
CASSRRGPSYEQYF
TGTGCCAGCAGCCGGCGGGGGCCCTCCTACGAGCAGTACTTC
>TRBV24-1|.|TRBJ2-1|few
CATSDQGHHEQFF
TGTGCCACCAGTGATCAGGGACACCATGAGCAGTTCTTC
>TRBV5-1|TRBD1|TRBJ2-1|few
CASSRYPPTGKDYNEQFF
TGCGCCAGCAGCCGATACCCTCCGACAGGGAAAGACTACAATGAGCAGTTCTTC
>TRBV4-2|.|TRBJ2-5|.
CASSQDLSGETQYF
TGTGCCAGCAGCCAAGATTTAAGCGGAGAGACCCAGTACTTC
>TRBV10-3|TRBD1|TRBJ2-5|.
CAISRDSQETQYF
TGTGCCATCAGTAGGGACAGTCAAGAGACCCAGTACTTC
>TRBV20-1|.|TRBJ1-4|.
CSARMMEGEKLFF
TGCAGTGCTAGGATGATGGAGGGGGAAAAACTGTTTTTT
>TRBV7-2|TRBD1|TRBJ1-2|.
CASRRQGEETGYTF
TGTGCCAGCCGCCGTCAGGGGGAGGAGACTGGCTACACCTTC
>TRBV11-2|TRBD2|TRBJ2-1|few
CASSTQLAGGNNEQFF
TGTGCCAGCAGTACTCAACTAGCGGGGGGAAACAATGAGCAGTTCTTC
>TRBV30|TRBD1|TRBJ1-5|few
CAWSRTGTGPYQPQHF
TGTGCCTGGAGCAGAACCGGGACAGGACCCTATCAGCCCCAGCATTTT
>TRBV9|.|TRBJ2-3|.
CTSSAGSTDTQYF
TGTACCAGCAGCGCGGGGAGCACAGATACGCAGTATTTT
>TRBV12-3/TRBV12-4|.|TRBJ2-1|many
CASGLGGSSYNEQFF
TGTGCCAGCGGTCTTGGGGGAAGCTCCTACAATGAGCAGTTCTTC
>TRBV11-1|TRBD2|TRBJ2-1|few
CASSFWRGGYNEQFF
TGTGCCAGCAGCTTCTGGCGGGGGGGCTACAATGAGCAGTTCTTC
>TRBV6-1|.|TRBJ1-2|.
CASRDTGPNNGYTF
TGTGCCAGCAGAGATACAGGGCCGAACAATGGCTACACCTTC
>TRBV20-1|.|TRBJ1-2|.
CSASTTPTGSNYGYTF
TGCAGTGCTAGTACGACCCCGACAGGTTCTAACTATGGCTACACCTTC
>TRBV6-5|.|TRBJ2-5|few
CASSSAPPLAGGETQYF
TGTGCCAGCAGTTCCGCACCACCCCTGGCGGGTGGGGAGACCCAGTACTTC
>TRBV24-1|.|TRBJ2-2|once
CATSGATTGELFF
TGTGCCACCAGTGGGGCTACTACCGGGGAGCTGTTTTTT
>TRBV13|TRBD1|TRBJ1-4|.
CASSPTGGPNEKLFF
TGTGCCAGCAGCCCCACAGGGGGCCCTAATGAAAAACTGTTTTTT
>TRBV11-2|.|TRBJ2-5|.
CASLTGETQYF
TGTGCCAGCTTGACTGGGGAGACCCAGTACTTC
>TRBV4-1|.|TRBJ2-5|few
CASSQERERGQETQYF
TGCGCCAGCAGCCAAGAAAGGGAAAGGGGCCAAGAGACCCAGTACTTC
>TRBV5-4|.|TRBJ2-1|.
CASSLAPQRAYNEQFF
TGTGCCAGCAGCTTGGCCCCCCAGCGGGCATACAATGAGCAGTTCTTC
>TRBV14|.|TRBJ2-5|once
CASSQDGWAQYF
TGTGCCAGCAGCCAAGATGGGTGGGCCCAGTACTTC
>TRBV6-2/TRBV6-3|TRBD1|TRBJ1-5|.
CASSYRPGTGIGSNQPQHF
TGTGCCAGCAGTTACCGTCCCGGGACAGGGATCGGTAGCAATCAGCCCCAGCATTTT
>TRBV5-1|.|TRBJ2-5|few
CASSFQGPETQYF
TGCGCCAGCAGCTTCCAGGGACCCGAGACCCAGTACTTC
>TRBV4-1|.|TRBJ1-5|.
CASSQDRGTQHF
TGCGCCAGCAGCCAAGATCGGGGGACCCAGCATTTT
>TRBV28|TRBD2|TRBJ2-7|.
CASSLSLAGQRSYNEQYF
TGTGCCAGCAGTTTAAGTCTAGCGGGGCAACGCTCCTACAATGAGCAGTACTTC
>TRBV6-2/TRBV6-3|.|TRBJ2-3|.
CASRTPARDTQYF
TGTGCCAGTCGGACTCCCGCTCGAGATACGCAGTATTTT
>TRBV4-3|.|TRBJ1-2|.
CASSQAGNNYGYTF
TGCGCCAGCAGCCAAGCTGGGAACAACTATGGCTACACCTTC
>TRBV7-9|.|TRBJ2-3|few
CASSLTGVRTDTQYF
TGTGCCAGCAGCTTAACCGGGGTTCGCACAGATACGCAGTATTTT
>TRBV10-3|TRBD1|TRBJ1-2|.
CAIRGDRGRNGYTF
TGTGCCATCAGGGGGGACAGGGGGCGAAATGGCTACACCTTC
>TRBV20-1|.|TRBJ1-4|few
CSARQGDEKLFF
TGCAGTGCTAGACAGGGCGATGAAAAACTGTTTTTT
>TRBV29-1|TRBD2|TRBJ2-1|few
CSVALRLAEYNEQFF
TGCAGCGTTGCTCTAAGACTAGCGGAATACAATGAGCAGTTCTTC